The 21 T cell receptor beta chains reported below all come from one sample, sequenced in a study of T cells in women clearing cervical HPV infection. Produced via immunoSEQ multiplex PCR; TCRdb's table is partial and in-frame only. Its table records 35,000 to 45,000 clones. Material: blood buffy coat. These receptors were collected from a woman aged 18 to 75 with a cervical HPV16 infection that either progressed to CIN3+ or cleared (not recorded which).

The CDR3 sequence: CASSFRGQTEAFF. The CDR3 DNA, read in part, is TGTGCCAGCAGTTTCAGGGGGCAAACTGAA. The chain has TRBV7-3 and TRBJ1-1; 8 bases map to TRBD1. The observed sequence ends 3 residues before the CDR3 terminus, with the missing tail filled in from the germline J gene. CDR3 length: 13 amino acids. CDR1 and CDR2 (germline): SGHTA, FQGTGA. J lost 5 bases, V lost 6 bases, and 5 bases had no gene match.

Notes on this clone: The read is 3 residues too short to cover the CDR3 end, so that end is filled in from the germline J gene. The chain carries TRBV5-5 and TRBJ1-6; D unresolved. Looked up from germline, CDR1 is SGHKS and CDR2 is YYEKEE (reference sequence). Trimming shortened V by 0 bases and J by 8 bases, and 6 bases separated the two germline ends. The CDR3 extends over 13 amino acids. The sequenced CDR3 bases are TGTGCCAGCAGCTTGGGTACGGATTCACCC. It is translated as CASSLGTDSP. The entire CDR3 protein is CASSLGTDSPLHF.

Notes on this clone: The read halts 3 residues ahead of the CDR3 end, with the missing end drawn from the germline J gene. J is TRBJ2-1 and V is TRBV2; 9 bases map to TRBD2. The CDR3 is 15 residues long. Germline CDR1 and CDR2: SNHLY and FYNNEI. Unmatched junction bases numbered 8, after V lost 5 bases and J lost 6 bases. This CDR3 is CASSRAGLASNEQFF. The sequenced part of the CDR3 DNA is TGTGCCAGCAGTCGCGCGGGACTAGCAAGCAATGAG.

As regards this clone: The CDR3 is cut off 3 residues early in the read; its end comes from the germline J gene. The chain combines TRBV5-4 with TRBJ2-1; no definite D call. Trimming took off 0 bases at V and 8 bases at J, with 6 bases between the two ends. The CDR3 is 12 amino acids. In germline, CDR1 is SGHNT, CDR2 YYREEE (reference sequence). The CDR3 spells CASSLASDEQFF. CDR3 DNA (partial): TGTGCCAGCAGCTTGGCCAGCGATGAG.

To note about this clone: The read gets to within 3 residues of the CDR3 end, and the germline J gene fills in the rest. The V call is TRBV6-1, the J call TRBJ1-4; 8 bases map to TRBD1. The length of the CDR3 is 17 residues. CDR1 and CDR2 (germline): MNHNS, SASEGT. This CDR3 is CASSENFVGQDNSPLFF. The covered CDR3 bases are TGTGCCAGCAGTGAAAATTTCGTGGGACAGGATAATTCACCA.

Judged by frequency, this clone is medium-sized. The read is 3 residues too short to cover the CDR3 end, so that end is filled in from the germline J gene. The chain has TRBV29-1 and TRBJ2-5, with TRBD1 as a possible D gene (5 bases). The CDR3 loop spans 13 amino acids. Germline V gene lookup returns CDR1 SQVTM and CDR2 ANQGSEA. V shed 8 bases and J shed 5 bases, with 18 bases lying between them. The DNA read from the CDR3 is TGCAGCACCCGACAGTTGACTTTGGAGACC. Amino acids: CSTRQLTLET. In full, the CDR3 reads CSTRQLTLETQYF.

On this clone: Sequencing ends 3 residues short of the CDR3 end; the germline J gene provides the rest. This chain uses TRBV6-1 with TRBJ1-2, with D perhaps matching TRBD1 (6 bases). The CDR3 is 14 residues long. Germline-derived CDR1 and CDR2 are MNHNS and SASEGT. The germline V and J ends were trimmed by 2 bases and 4 bases, with 11 bases remaining between them. CDR3 sequence: CASSETRDTYGYTF. CDR3 bases read: TGTGCCAGCAGTGAAACCCGGGACACCTATGGC.

A note on this clone: The read comes to an end 3 residues before the CDR3 does, leaving the germline J gene to fill in the end. The same CDR3 is also encoded by other DNA sequences in this sample. The chain couples TRBV6-1 to TRBJ2-5; tentatively, D is TRBD1 (6 bases). The CDR3 is made up of 13 amino acids. CDR1 is MNHNS, CDR2 SASEGT, per germline. With 4 bases removed from V and 4 bases from J, the gap between germline ends came to 10 bases. The DNA read from the CDR3 is TGTGCCAGCAGTGCGAGGGGGACAGAGACC. Residues: CASSARGTET. The whole CDR3 sequence is CASSARGTETQYF.

As for this clone: The read falls 3 residues short of the CDR3 end, and the missing part is taken from the germline J gene. The chain has TRBV20-1 and TRBJ2-1; the match to TRBD2 covers 9 bases. With 2 bases clipped from V and 7 bases from J, the junction kept 6 bases outside the gene matches. Germline lookup yields CDR1 DFQATT and CDR2 SNEGSKA (reference sequence). The CDR3 is 14 amino acids. The CDR3 bases that were read are TGCAGTGCTAGAAGACTAGCGGAGTGGAATGAG. Translated: CSARRLAEWNE. The entire CDR3 is CSARRLAEWNEQFF.

With respect to this clone: The read ends 3 residues shy of where the CDR3 ends; the end is completed using the germline J gene. The rearrangement links TRBV2 to TRBJ2-3; maybe TRBD2 (5 bases). The CDR3 has 12 amino acids. The germline CDR1 and CDR2 sequences are SNHLY and FYNNEI. Trimming left V 4 bases short and J 4 bases short, with 6 bases between. The sequenced part of the CDR3 DNA is TGTGCCAGCAGTGTGAGGGCAGATACG. Amino acid sequence: CASSVRADT. The whole CDR3 is CASSVRADTQYF.

A word on this clone: The missing CDR3 end, 3 residues past where the read stops, is filled in from the germline J gene. V gene TRBV5-1 combines with J gene TRBJ2-1; 8 bases are shared with TRBD2. This CDR3 contains 14 residues. Germline lookup yields CDR1 SGHRS and CDR2 YFSETQ. Trimming took 4 bases from V and 4 from J; bases not matched to a gene: 4. The CDR3 reads CASSPSGGYNEQFF. The sequenced CDR3 bases are TGCGCCAGCAGCCCCAGCGGGGGTTACAATGAG.

As to this clone: Read data end 3 residues before the CDR3 end; the end is taken from the germline J gene. The chain uses TRBV2 and TRBJ2-1; 12 nucleotides agree with TRBD1. CDR3 length equals 14 residues. Per germline, CDR1 SNHLY and CDR2 FYNNEI. The V gene end was trimmed by 8 bases and the J gene end by 7 bases; junction bases not matched to a gene: 6. CDR3 bases read: TGTGCCAGCCTTAGGGACAGGGGGCAAAATGAG. Its translation is CASLRDRGQNE. The CDR3 in full is CASLRDRGQNEQFF.

Comment on this clone: The read terminates 3 residues before the CDR3 end, so the remaining end is supplied by the germline J gene. The chain links TRBV19 to TRBJ2-4; TRBD1 aligns across 9 bases. Germline-derived CDR1 and CDR2 are LNHDA and SQIVND (reference sequence). The CDR3 runs 13 residues. CDR3 bases read: TGTGCCAGTAGACAGGGGGCGTCTAATGGT. It specifies CASRQGASNG. In full, the CDR3 is CASRQGASNGQYF.

A note on this clone: The read terminates 3 residues ahead of where the CDR3 ends, so the germline J gene completes it. The chain joins TRBV10-1 to TRBJ1-4, with D possibly TRBD1 on 5 matching bases. Germline V gives CDR1 WNHNN, CDR2 SYGVQD (reference sequence). The CDR3 is made up of 14 amino acids. The CDR3 is CASSESAGANVLFF. The sequenced part of the CDR3 DNA is TGCGCCAGCAGTGAGTCGGCTGGGGCCAACGTA.

Worth noting for this clone: The CDR3 end lies 3 residues beyond the end of the read and is filled in from the germline J gene. V gene TRBV10-3 combines with J gene TRBJ2-3; 12 nucleotides line up with TRBD2. CDR3 size: 14 residues. Germline V gene lookup returns CDR1 ENHRY and CDR2 SYGVKD. The V segment lost 8 bases and the J segment 5 bases; nucleotides outside the gene matches: 5. The sequenced CDR3 bases are TGTGCCATCTCTAGCGGGGGGGCCGGAGATACG. Translated: CAISSGGAGDT. The whole CDR3 reads CAISSGGAGDTQYF.

As regards this clone: Read sequence stops 3 residues before the CDR3 end, and the germline J gene provides the missing end. The V call is TRBV19, the J call TRBJ1-2, with 7 bases lining up with TRBD1. From germline, CDR1 is LNHDA and CDR2 SQIVND (reference sequence). The CDR3 contains 13 residues. This chain's CDR3 is CASRGQESYDYTF. The CDR3 bases that were read are TGTGCCAGTAGAGGACAGGAATCCTACGAC.

With regard to this clone: The CDR3 end is not reached by the read, which stops 3 residues before it; the germline J gene fills it in. The chain combines TRBV4-2 with TRBJ2-4; TRBD2 aligns across 7 bases. The length of the CDR3 is 16 residues. Germline-derived CDR1 and CDR2 are LGHNA and YNFKEQ. J was trimmed by 3 bases and V by 3 bases; bases with no gene match: 8. The CDR3 bases that were read are TGTGCCAGCAGCCAGTGGGGAGGGGATTACAAAAACATT. The encoded protein is CASSQWGGDYKNI. The full-length CDR3 reads as CASSQWGGDYKNIQYF.

Notes on this clone: The sequence runs out 3 residues before the end of the CDR3; the remainder is reconstructed from the germline J gene. The chain uses TRBV7-9 and TRBJ1-2, with 7 bases lining up with TRBD1. Germline CDR1 reads SEHNR; CDR2 reads FQNEAQ (reference sequence). This CDR3 is 15 amino acids long. Incomplete CDR3 DNA: TGTGCCAGCAGCCAACCCGGGACAGCCTACAATGAC. Protein sequence: CASSQPGTAYND. The entire CDR3 protein is CASSQPGTAYNDYTF.

Comments on this clone: The missing CDR3 end, 3 residues past where the read stops, is filled in from the germline J gene. The rearrangement links TRBV29-1 to TRBJ1-2, with D possibly being TRBD1 (5 bases). Germline assignment: CDR1 SQVTM and CDR2 ANQGSEA. The CDR3 loop spans 16 amino acids. The CDR3 bases that were read are TGCAGCGTTGAATTTGCGAACTCCGAGACGGGGGATGAC. It specifies CSVEFANSETGDD. The whole CDR3 is CSVEFANSETGDDYTF. The full variable domain, in which reference TRBV29-1 and TRBJ1-2 provide the parts outside the CDR3, is SAVISQKPSRDICQRGTSLTIQCQVDSQVTMMFWYRQQPGQSLTLIATANQGSEATYESGFVIDKFPISRPNLTFSTLTVSNMSPEDSSIYLCSVEFANSETGDDYTFGSGTRLTVV.

As for this clone: The read stops 3 residues short of the end of the CDR3; the missing end is completed from the germline J gene. V gene TRBV14 combines with J gene TRBJ2-7, with 10 bases lining up with TRBD1. V lost 3 bases and J lost 6; bases outside the gene matches: 2. The germline gives CDR1 SGHDN, CDR2 FVKESK. This CDR3 has 13 amino acids. CDR3 DNA, as far as it was read: TGTGCCAGCAGCCAGGACAGGGGGGGCGAG. Translating it yields CASSQDRGGE. The entire CDR3 is CASSQDRGGEQYF.

On this clone itself: The sequenced fragment ends 3 residues before the CDR3 boundary, so the rest is inferred from the germline J gene. The chain recombines TRBV24-1 with TRBJ2-7; a weak D match, TRBD1 (6 bases). Germline V gene lookup returns CDR1 KGHDR and CDR2 SFDVKD. Trimming removed 5 bases at V and 0 bases at J, with 13 bases between. This CDR3 region has 15 residues. The CDR3 spells CATSGGQGHSYEQYF. Incomplete CDR3 DNA: TGTGCCACCAGTGGGGGCCAGGGGCACTCCTACGAG.